The entry below describes one T cell receptor (beta chain). Its antigen is not known. The repertoire was sequenced with immunoSEQ multiplex PCR; TCRdb's copy has only in-frame clones and lacks some. The table shows approximately 150,000 clones, with around 94% occurring only once. The data stem from a study of T cell responses to AZD1222 COVID-19 vaccine. Study context: Second-dose intervals of approximately 4 or approximately 12 weeks were pooled. Findings and limits, study-wide: Repertoire sampling occurred only after the peak T cell response. Seropositivity was recorded at baseline in only 6 or 7 AZD1222 recipients. Spike-specific TCRs gained breadth and depth after people received two AZD1222 doses.

The CDR3 covers 15 residues. Germline V gene lookup returns CDR1 SGHTA and CDR2 FQGNSA. Trimming cost V 5 bases and J 7 bases; bases outside gene matches: 9. The receptor was derived from an adult in good health. Sequencing used peripheral blood, obtained on day 0 of AZD1222 vaccination. V and J are TRBV7-2 and TRBJ2-7; 12 positions agree with TRBD2. The CDR3 nucleotides read TGTGCCAGCAGCCCGACTAGCGGGAGAGTGGGTGAGCAGTACTTC. Protein product: CASSPTSGRVGEQYF.